One and the same sample provided the 14 T cell receptor beta chains below, sequenced in a study of blood T cell repertoires in COVID-19. The assay was immunoSEQ multiplex PCR, and TCRdb's table has in-frame clones only and misses some. Of around 220,000 clones in the sample, nearly 90% are singletons; the top ten hold 2.1%. Sequenced input: peripheral blood. The receptors come from a woman aged 40 to 50 who had recovered from COVID-19.

The rearrangement links TRBV4-3 to TRBJ2-7; 7 bases align to TRBD1. CDR1 and CDR2 from the germline V gene are LGHNA and YSLEER. With 0 bases clipped from V and 1 base from J, the junction kept 6 bases outside the gene matches. The CDR3 is 16 residues long. The CDR3 sequence is CASSQDLTRGSYEQYF. CDR3 bases: TGCGCCAGCAGCCAAGATCTCACCAGGGGGTCCTACGAGCAGTACTTC.

The rearrangement joins TRBV28 to TRBJ2-1; 12 nucleotides match TRBD2. Per the germline V gene, CDR1 is MDHEN and CDR2 is SYDVKM. The CDR3 consists of 17 residues. The J segment lost 6 bases and the V segment lost 1 base, leaving 7 bases of the junction unmatched. The CDR3 is CASSLSASGGAGNEQFF. CDR3 in DNA: TGTGCCAGCAGTTTATCGGCTAGCGGGGGGGCTGGCAATGAGCAGTTCTTC.

The chain has TRBV19 and TRBJ2-5, with 9 positions matching TRBD1. V shed 5 bases and J 4 bases; nucleotides not matched to a gene: 5. Germline-derived CDR1 and CDR2 are LNHDA and SQIVND (reference sequence). There are 14 residues in the CDR3. The CDR3 protein is CASSSGTGRETQYF. CDR3 nucleotides: TGTGCCAGTAGTTCCGGGACAGGGAGAGAGACCCAGTACTTC.

This chain connects TRBV29-1 to TRBJ1-2, with 11 bases matching TRBD1. V dropped 3 bases and J dropped 5; count of bases not matched to a gene: 17. CDR1 is SQVTM and CDR2 is ANQGSEA in the germline V gene. CDR3 length: 18 amino acids. The chain's CDR3 is CSVDEGQGAYKGRYGYTF. The CDR3 nucleotides are TGCAGCGTTGACGAAGGACAGGGGGCTTATAAGGGCAGATATGGCTACACCTTC.

The CDR3 region has the DNA TGTGCCAGCAGCTTGAGGGCCGGGAGGGACTACAATGAGCAGTTCTTC. It is translated as CASSLRAGRDYNEQFF. The chain links TRBV5-4 to TRBJ2-1; 8 positions agree with TRBD2. The CDR3 totals 16 residues. The germline gives CDR1 SGHNT, CDR2 YYREEE (reference sequence). The V segment lost 1 base and the J segment 3 bases; nucleotides outside the gene matches: 6.

This clone occurred once. The chain combines TRBV7-3 with TRBJ1-2, with D possibly matching TRBD1 (5 bases). Trimming removed 5 bases from V and 4 bases from J, with 14 bases in between. The germline CDR1 and CDR2 sequences are SGHTA and FQGTGA. The CDR3 has 14 amino acids. The CDR3 DNA is TGTGCCAGCAGCCCCGGGGGAGGAGGCTATGGCTACACCTTC. Translating gives CASSPGGGGYGYTF.

This clone has only one observation. The chain uses TRBV2 and TRBJ2-3, with 12 bases lining up with TRBD2. The germline V gene has CDR1 SNHLY and CDR2 FYNNEI. This CDR3 is built from 16 residues. J lost 4 bases, V lost 6 bases, and 8 bases had no gene match. CDR3 nucleotide sequence: TGTGCCAGCAGCTTAGGACTAGCGGGGATGTCAGATACGCAGTATTTT. Its protein product is CASSLGLAGMSDTQYF.

The chain employs TRBV5-6 and TRBJ2-7; TRBD1 aligns across 9 bases. Per the germline V gene, CDR1 is SGHDT and CDR2 is YYEEEE. V dropped 2 bases and J dropped 3; count of bases not matched to a gene: 6. The CDR3 loop spans 15 amino acids. CDR3 amino acids: CASSLAGQGYYEQYF. CDR3 DNA sequence: TGTGCCAGCAGCTTAGCAGGACAGGGGTACTACGAGCAGTACTTC.

The J gene is TRBJ2-7, the V gene TRBV3-1 (or the pseudogene TRBV3-2); weak D call: TRBD2 (6 bases). This CDR3 is 12 amino acids long. V lost 4 bases to trimming and J lost 3 bases, with 7 bases between them. The germline CDR1 and CDR2 sequences are LGHDT and YNNKEL (reference sequence). For the CDR3, the DNA is TGTGCCAGCAGCCCCGGGGGCTACGAGCAGTACTTC. It specifies CASSPGGYEQYF.

V usage is TRBV4-2 and J usage is TRBJ1-5, with 8 nucleotides matching TRBD1. The CDR3 is 17 amino acids. V was clipped by 1 base and J by 2 bases; unmatched bases: 7. Germline V gene sequence: CDR1 LGHNA, CDR2 YNFKEQ. CDR3 coding DNA: TGTGCCAGCAGCCAAGCTCAGGGGGCTGAAGGCAATCAGCCCCAGCATTTT. Its protein product is CASSQAQGAEGNQPQHF.

V gene TRBV15 combines with J gene TRBJ2-7, with a weak D call TRBD2 (5 bases). Germline CDR1 is LNHNV and CDR2 is YYDKDF (reference sequence). The length of the CDR3 is 12 residues. The V and J ends lost 3 bases and 7 bases respectively, with 10 bases between them. The CDR3 nucleotides are TGTGCCACCAGCAGGAACTTAGCGGAGCAGTACTTC. Its translation: CATSRNLAEQYF.

The chain has TRBV9 and TRBJ2-3; D is undetermined. The V end lost 4 bases, the J end lost 1 base, and 10 bases lay between the germline ends. The CDR3 totals 14 residues. Germline V lookup: CDR1 SGDLS, CDR2 YYNGEE. The CDR3 sequence: CASSPRPGTDTQYF. The DNA of the CDR3 is TGTGCCAGCAGCCCCAGGCCGGGCACAGATACGCAGTATTTT. Together with reference TRBV9 and TRBJ2-3, the CDR3 gives the full variable domain: DSGVTQTPKHLITATGQRVTLRCSPRSGDLSVYWYQQSLDQGLQFLIQYYNGEERAKGNILERFSAQQFPDLHSELNLSSLELGDSALYFCASSPRPGTDTQYFGPGTRLTVL.

As to this clone: Its ends do not fully match the called genes, so a read error is possible. This chain links TRBV6-6 with TRBJ2-2, with TRBD2 matching over 11 bases. The CDR3 is 13 amino acids. The germline V gene has CDR1 MNHNY and CDR2 SVGAGI (reference sequence). The CDR3 region is CATSGGGTGELFF. The DNA of the CDR3 is TGCGCCACTAGCGGGGGAGGCACCGGGGAGCTGTTTTTT.

V is TRBV10-3 and J is TRBJ2-7; 7 bases are a match to TRBD1. The V and J ends lost 2 bases and 1 base, in that order; junction bases with no gene match: 8. The CDR3 length is 16 residues. CDR1 and CDR2 from the germline V gene are ENHRY and SYGVKD. This CDR3 reads CAISEPGARGSYEQYF. Written as DNA, the CDR3 is TGTGCCATCAGTGAGCCTGGGGCCAGGGGGTCCTACGAGCAGTACTTC.